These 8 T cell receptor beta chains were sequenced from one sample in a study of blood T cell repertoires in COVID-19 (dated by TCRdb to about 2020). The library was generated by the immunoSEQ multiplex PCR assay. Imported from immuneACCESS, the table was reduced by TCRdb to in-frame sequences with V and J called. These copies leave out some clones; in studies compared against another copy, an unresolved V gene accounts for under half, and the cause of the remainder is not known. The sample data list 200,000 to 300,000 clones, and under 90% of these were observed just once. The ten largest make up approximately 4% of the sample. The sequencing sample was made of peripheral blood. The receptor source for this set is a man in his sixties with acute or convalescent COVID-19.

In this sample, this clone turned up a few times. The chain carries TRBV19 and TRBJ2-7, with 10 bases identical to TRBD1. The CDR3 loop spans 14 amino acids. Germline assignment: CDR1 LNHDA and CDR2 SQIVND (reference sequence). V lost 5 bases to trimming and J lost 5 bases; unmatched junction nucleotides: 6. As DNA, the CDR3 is TGTGCCAGTAGTTTCAGGACAGGGGGGGACGAGCAGTACTTC. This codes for CASSFRTGGDEQYF. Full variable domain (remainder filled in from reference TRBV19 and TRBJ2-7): DGGITQSPKYLFRKEGQNVTLSCEQNLNHDAMYWYRQDPGQGLRLIYYSQIVNDFQKGDIAEGYSVSREKKESFPLTVTSAQKNPTAFYLCASSFRTGGDEQYFGPGTRLTVT.

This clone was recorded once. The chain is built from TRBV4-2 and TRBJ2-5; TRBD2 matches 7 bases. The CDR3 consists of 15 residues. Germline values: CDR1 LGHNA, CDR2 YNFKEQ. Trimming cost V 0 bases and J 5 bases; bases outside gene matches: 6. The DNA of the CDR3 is TGTGCCAGCAGCCAAGAAGTAGCGGGCCGGGAGACCCAGTACTTC. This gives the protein CASSQEVAGRETQYF.

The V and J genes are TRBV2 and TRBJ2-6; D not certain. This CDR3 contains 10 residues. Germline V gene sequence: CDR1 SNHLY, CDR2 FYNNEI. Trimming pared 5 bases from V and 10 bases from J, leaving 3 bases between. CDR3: CASSSNVLTF. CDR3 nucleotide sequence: TGTGCCAGCAGTTCAAACGTCCTGACTTTC.

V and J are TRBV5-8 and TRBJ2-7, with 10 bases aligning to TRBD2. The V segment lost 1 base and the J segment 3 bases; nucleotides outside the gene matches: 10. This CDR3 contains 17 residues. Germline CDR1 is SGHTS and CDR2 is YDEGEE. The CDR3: CASSLRGAASGGYEQYF. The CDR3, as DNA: TGTGCCAGCAGCTTGCGGGGGGCGGCTAGCGGGGGCTACGAGCAGTACTTC.

The CDR3 region is CSVGGYYEQYF. For the CDR3, the DNA is TGCAGCGTTGGGGGCTACTACGAGCAGTACTTC. The chain links TRBV29-1 to TRBJ2-7; maybe TRBD1 (5 bases). Germline V gene data show CDR1 as SQVTM and CDR2 as ANQGSEA. Deletions cut 4 bases from V and 3 bases from J, with 7 bases between. CDR3 length: 11 amino acids.

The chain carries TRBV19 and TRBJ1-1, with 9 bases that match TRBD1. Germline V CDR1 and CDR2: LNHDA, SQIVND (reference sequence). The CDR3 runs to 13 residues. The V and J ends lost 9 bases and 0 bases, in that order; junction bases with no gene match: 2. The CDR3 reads CASGTGMNTEAFF. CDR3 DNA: TGTGCCAGCGGGACAGGGATGAACACTGAAGCTTTCTTT. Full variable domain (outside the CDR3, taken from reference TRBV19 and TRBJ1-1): DGGITQSPKYLFRKEGQNVTLSCEQNLNHDAMYWYRQDPGQGLRLIYYSQIVNDFQKGDIAEGYSVSREKKESFPLTVTSAQKNPTAFYLCASGTGMNTEAFFGQGTRLTVV.

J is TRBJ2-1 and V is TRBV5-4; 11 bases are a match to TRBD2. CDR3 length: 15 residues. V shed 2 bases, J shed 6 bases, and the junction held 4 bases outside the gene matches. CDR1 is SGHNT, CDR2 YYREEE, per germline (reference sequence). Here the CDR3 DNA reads TGTGCCAGCAGCTTAGCACTAGCGGGAGTCAATGAGCAGTTCTTC. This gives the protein CASSLALAGVNEQFF.

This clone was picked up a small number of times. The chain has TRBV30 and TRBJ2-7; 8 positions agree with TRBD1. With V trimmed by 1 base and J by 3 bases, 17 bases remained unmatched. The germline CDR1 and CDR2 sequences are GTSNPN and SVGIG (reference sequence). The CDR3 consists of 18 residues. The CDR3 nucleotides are TGTGCCTGGAGTGGGATGGAAGGATTCGGACAGGGATTCTACGAGCAGTACTTC. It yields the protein CAWSGMEGFGQGFYEQYF.